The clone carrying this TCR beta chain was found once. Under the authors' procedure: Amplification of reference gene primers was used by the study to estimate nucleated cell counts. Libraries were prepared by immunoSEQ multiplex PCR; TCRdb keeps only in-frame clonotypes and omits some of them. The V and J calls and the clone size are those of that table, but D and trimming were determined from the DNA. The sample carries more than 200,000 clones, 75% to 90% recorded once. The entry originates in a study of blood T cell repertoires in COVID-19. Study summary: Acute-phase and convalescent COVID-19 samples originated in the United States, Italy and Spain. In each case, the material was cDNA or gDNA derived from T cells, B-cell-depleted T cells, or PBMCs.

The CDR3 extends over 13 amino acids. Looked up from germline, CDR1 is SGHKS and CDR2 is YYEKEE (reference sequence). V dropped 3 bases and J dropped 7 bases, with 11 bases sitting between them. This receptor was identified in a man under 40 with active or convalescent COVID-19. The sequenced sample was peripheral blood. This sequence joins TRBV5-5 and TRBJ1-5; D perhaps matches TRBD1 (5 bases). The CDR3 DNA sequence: TGTGCCAGCAGCTGGAGGGACGGCCAGCCCCAGCATTTT. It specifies CASSWRDGQPQHF. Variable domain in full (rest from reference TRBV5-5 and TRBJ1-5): DAGVTQSPTHLIKTRGQQVTLRCSPISGHKSVSWYQQVLGQGPQFIFQYYEKEERGRGNFPDRFSARQFPNYSSELNVNALLLGDSALYLCASSWRDGQPQHFGDGTRLSIL.